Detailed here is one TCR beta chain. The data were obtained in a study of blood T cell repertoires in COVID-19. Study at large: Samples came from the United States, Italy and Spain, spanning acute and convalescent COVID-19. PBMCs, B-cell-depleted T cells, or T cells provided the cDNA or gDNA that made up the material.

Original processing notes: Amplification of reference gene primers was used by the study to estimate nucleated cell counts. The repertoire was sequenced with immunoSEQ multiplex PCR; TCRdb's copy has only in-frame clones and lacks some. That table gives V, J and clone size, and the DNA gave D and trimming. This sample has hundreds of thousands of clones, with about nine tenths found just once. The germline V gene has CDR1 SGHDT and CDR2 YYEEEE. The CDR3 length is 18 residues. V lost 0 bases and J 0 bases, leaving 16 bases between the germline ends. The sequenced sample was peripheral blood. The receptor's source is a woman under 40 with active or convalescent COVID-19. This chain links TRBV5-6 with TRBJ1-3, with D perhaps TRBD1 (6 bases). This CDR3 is CASSLDTGFSPSGNTIYF. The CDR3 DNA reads TGTGCCAGCAGCTTGGACACAGGGTTCTCGCCCTCTGGAAACACCATATATTTT.